The rows below give T cell receptor beta chains drawn from one sample of a study of blood T cells in healthy people across ages. Using its own MiXCR run on the 5' RACE reads, TCRdb lists one record per CDR3 protein. The sample shows 750,000 or so distinct CDR3 sequences, roughly 25% of them seen only once. This sample also belongs to another study, concerning T cells of mothers and their children.

Sequencing used blood. The receptors come from a boy younger than 18 in good health. Both conserved end residues are part of each CDR3. D genes are given only for firm matches. Where a row states a size, it is once, few, many or the class of an expanded clone; other rows omit it.

>TRBJ2-6|TRBV6-6|-|many
CASKAFGAQTGSGANVLTF
TGTGCCAGCAAAGCCTTCGGGGCACAGACAGGCTCTGGGGCCAACGTCCTGACTTTC
>TRBJ1-1|TRBV6-1|TRBD1|once
CASSRAGGLGDTEAFF
TGTGCCAGCAGTAGGGCAGGGGGCCTCGGGGACACTGAAGCTTTCTTT
>TRBJ2-3|TRBV5-6|TRBD1|few
CASRLIRDRETDTQYF
TGTGCCAGCAGGTTAATCCGGGACAGGGAGACAGATACGCAGTATTTT
>TRBJ2-4|TRBV27|-|few
CASSPLSPLAKNIQYF
TGTGCCAGCAGTCCACTATCTCCCCTCGCCAAAAACATTCAGTACTTC
>TRBJ1-2|TRBV2|-|-
CASKVANYGYTF
TGTGCCAGCAAAGTAGCTAACTATGGCTACACCTTC
>TRBJ2-7|TRBV18|TRBD1|many
CASSPGQGIYEQYF
TGTGCCAGCTCACCGGGACAGGGTATCTACGAGCAGTACTTC
>TRBJ2-7|TRBV7-2|-|few
CASSEVGNEQHF
TGTGCCAGCAGCGAAGTAGGTAACGAGCAGCACTTC
>TRBJ2-3|TRBV19|-|few
CATRDLITDTQYF
TGTGCCACCCGGGACCTCATCACAGATACGCAGTATTTT
>TRBJ1-2|TRBV5-1|TRBD1|few
CASSSGTGTYGYTF
TGCGCCAGCAGTTCCGGGACAGGCACCTATGGCTACACCTTC
>TRBJ2-7|TRBV29-1|-|many
CSAAPDMSYEQYF
TGCAGCGCCGCGCCGGACATGTCCTACGAGCAGTACTTC
>TRBJ2-1|TRBV12-3/TRBV12-4|TRBD1|few
CASSGTGRGNEQFF
TGTGCCAGCAGTGGGACAGGGAGGGGCAATGAGCAGTTCTTC
>TRBJ2-3|TRBV7-2|-|few
CASSTKLGFLMADTQYF
TGTGCCAGCAGCACAAAGTTGGGGTTCCTAATGGCAGATACGCAGTATTTT
>TRBJ2-1|TRBV20-1|TRBD1|-
CSARDSRGRYNEQFF
TGCAGTGCTAGAGATTCGAGGGGGCGTTACAATGAGCAGTTCTTC
>TRBJ2-2|TRBV7-2|TRBD2|-
CASSSPAGGRLGELFF
TGTGCCAGCAGCTCACCCGCGGGGGGCCGTCTCGGGGAGCTGTTTTTT
>TRBJ2-2|TRBV6-2/TRBV6-3|TRBD2|-
CASSPNSGGTWEELFF
TGTGCCAGCAGCCCAAACAGCGGGGGGACTTGGGAGGAGCTGTTTTTT
>TRBJ2-5|TRBV10-2|TRBD2|few
CASSEGLAGPLGETQYF
TGCGCCAGCAGTGAGGGACTAGCGGGCCCCCTTGGGGAGACCCAGTACTTC
>TRBJ2-2|TRBV4-1|-|-
CASSPSKMNTGELFF
TGCGCCAGCAGCCCAAGCAAAATGAACACCGGGGAGCTGTTTTTT
>TRBJ2-5|TRBV7-6|-|few
CASSSSEETQYF
TGTGCCAGCAGCTCGTCGGAAGAGACCCAGTACTTC
>TRBJ2-1|TRBV5-5|-|few
CASSAREMLSNEQFF
TGTGCCAGCAGCGCCCGCGAAATGCTATCCAATGAGCAGTTCTTC
>TRBJ2-1|TRBV20-1|-|-
CSAWGETYNEQFF
TGCAGTGCTTGGGGGGAGACCTACAATGAGCAGTTCTTC
>TRBJ2-1|TRBV7-2|-|few
CASSPKDSYNEQFF
TGTGCCAGCAGCCCAAAGGACAGTTACAATGAGCAGTTCTTC
>TRBJ2-7|TRBV7-2|-|-
CASSQDRFSSYEQYF
TGTGCCAGCAGCCAAGACAGATTTTCATCCTACGAGCAGTACTTC
>TRBJ2-7|TRBV7-9|TRBD1|-
CASSLWGTELYEQYF
TGTGCCAGCAGCTTATGGGGGACAGAGCTTTACGAGCAGTACTTC
>TRBJ2-1|TRBV20-1|TRBD2|-
CSARGGTSARRNEQFF
TGCAGTGCTAGAGGGGGGACTAGCGCCCGACGGAATGAGCAGTTCTTC
>TRBJ2-1|TRBV12-3/TRBV12-4|-|-
CASSFLVGGNEQFF
TGTGCCAGCAGTTTTTTGGTAGGGGGCAATGAGCAGTTCTTC
>TRBJ2-7|TRBV27|-|-
CASSYAGSSYEQYF
TGTGCCAGCAGTTATGCGGGAAGCTCCTACGAGCAGTACTTC
>TRBJ2-2|TRBV5-1|-|-
CASSAGLMKSGELFF
TGCGCCAGCAGCGCGGGGTTAATGAAGTCAGGGGAGCTGTTTTTT
>TRBJ2-4|TRBV7-9|-|-
CASSFTQGEGIQYF
TGTGCCAGCAGCTTCACACAGGGTGAAGGCATTCAGTACTTC
>TRBJ2-5|TRBV19|TRBD1|few
CASSTPALTGGLEETQYF
TGTGCCAGTAGTACACCGGCCTTGACAGGGGGACTCGAAGAGACCCAGTACTTC
>TRBJ2-5|TRBV5-1|-|-
CASNLAGSGETQYF
TGCGCCAGCAACTTGGCCGGGAGTGGAGAGACCCAGTACTTC
>TRBJ2-3|TRBV24-1|-|few
CATSDLGDTQYF
TGTGCCACCAGTGATTTAGGGGATACGCAGTATTTT
>TRBJ2-5|TRBV12-3/TRBV12-4|TRBD2|-
CASRRTSVEETQYF
TGTGCCAGCAGGCGGACTAGTGTCGAAGAGACCCAGTACTTC
>TRBJ2-7|TRBV20-1|-|few
CSARNVEGYYEQYF
TGCAGTGCTAGAAACGTAGAAGGTTACTACGAGCAGTACTTC
>TRBJ2-5|TRBV12-3/TRBV12-4|-|few
CASSFGSGEKETQYF
TGTGCCAGCAGTTTCGGTAGCGGCGAGAAAGAGACCCAGTACTTC
>TRBJ2-1|TRBV19|TRBD2|-
CASSSRLAGVRLHEQFF
TGTGCCAGTAGTTCACGACTAGCGGGAGTGAGGTTGCATGAGCAGTTCTTC
>TRBJ2-4|TRBV4-2|-|-
CASSPPSGRNIQYF
TGTGCCAGCAGCCCTCCTTCGGGGCGGAACATTCAGTACTTC
>TRBJ2-7|TRBV7-9|TRBD1|few
CASSPLGGHYEQYF
TGTGCCAGCAGCCCACTAGGGGGCCACTACGAGCAGTACTTC
>TRBJ2-3|TRBV20-1|TRBD2|-
CSARDGLAGSTQYF
TGCAGTGCTAGAGATGGGCTAGCGGGATCTACGCAGTATTTT
>TRBJ1-1|TRBV7-7|-|-
CASSPFSGNTEAFF
TGTGCTAGCAGCCCGTTCTCGGGGAACACTGAAGCTTTCTTT
>TRBJ1-5|TRBV18|-|-
CASSAGTQPQHF
TGTGCCAGCTCGGCCGGGACCCAGCCCCAGCATTTT
>TRBJ2-3|TRBV5-1|TRBD2|once
CASSPGGGASNTQYF
TGCGCCAGCAGCCCGGGAGGGGGGGCCTCGAATACGCAGTATTTT
>TRBJ1-1|TRBV6-5|-|-
CASLPGAANTEAFF
TGTGCCAGTCTCCCCGGGGCCGCGAACACTGAAGCTTTCTTT
>TRBJ2-5|TRBV4-1|TRBD2|-
CASSQDGGSGETQYF
TGCGCCAGCAGCCAAGATGGCGGGAGCGGGGAGACCCAGTACTTC
>TRBJ2-1|TRBV5-1|-|-
CASSSYYTAFNEQFF
TGCGCCAGCAGCTCGTACTATACGGCTTTCAATGAGCAGTTCTTC
>TRBJ1-6|TRBV11-2|TRBD1|-
CASSLGQASYNSPLHF
TGTGCCAGCAGCCTCGGACAGGCTTCTTATAATTCACCCCTCCACTTT
>TRBJ1-1|TRBV12-3/TRBV12-4|-|few
CASSLAQNTEAFF
TGTGCCAGCAGTTTAGCTCAGAACACTGAAGCTTTCTTT
>TRBJ2-7|TRBV28|-|few
CASTPLGQAGRIEQYF
TGTGCCAGCACCCCCTTAGGACAGGCGGGGAGGATCGAGCAGTACTTC
>TRBJ2-6|TRBV10-3|-|few
CTISDYGGVANVLTF
TGTACCATCAGTGACTACGGTGGGGTGGCCAACGTCCTGACTTTC
>TRBJ2-2|TRBV11-2|TRBD2|few
CASRLGRENTGELFF
TGTGCCAGCAGACTAGGGAGGGAAAACACCGGGGAGCTGTTTTTT
>TRBJ2-7|TRBV6-6|TRBD1|many
CASRGQGDEQYF
TGTGCCAGCCGAGGACAGGGCGACGAGCAGTACTTC
>TRBJ2-5|TRBV29-1|TRBD2|-
CSVEVPPLAGALYQETQYF
TGCAGCGTTGAAGTGCCCCCCCTAGCGGGAGCCTTGTACCAAGAGACCCAGTACTTC
>TRBJ1-5|TRBV5-1|-|many
CASSLGQNQPQHF
TGCGCCAGCAGCTTGGGTCAGAATCAGCCCCAGCATTTT
>TRBJ2-5|TRBV4-3|-|-
CASSSGDPRTQETQYF
TGCGCCAGCAGTTCAGGGGACCCAAGAACACAAGAGACCCAGTACTTC
>TRBJ2-6|TRBV4-3|-|-
CASSQEEGSNVLTF
TGCGCCAGCAGCCAAGAGGAGGGGTCCAACGTCCTGACTTTC
>TRBJ1-4|TRBV28|-|many
CASSLPRRGNEKLFF
TGTGCCAGCAGTTTACCCCGGAGAGGGAATGAAAAACTGTTTTTT
>TRBJ2-5|TRBV7-6|TRBD2|-
CASSAETSGEAQYF
TGTGCCAGCAGCGCTGAGACTAGCGGGGAGGCCCAGTACTTC
>TRBJ2-2|TRBV12-3/TRBV12-4|-|few
CASRSGESNTGELFF
TGTGCCAGCAGGTCGGGAGAGTCAAACACCGGGGAGCTGTTTTTT